This T cell receptor (beta chain) was observed in a study of Graves' ophthalmopathy and Graves' hyperthyroidism. TCR beta CDR3 amplification used RNA transcripts. HTBI primers served in a first-round RT-PCR, which a second-round multiplex PCR followed. TCRdb fed the multiplex PCR reads into MiXCR, producing one record per CDR3 protein. The data hold about 240,000 distinct CDR3 sequences, with about 47% observed a single time. Sequencing was carried out using peripheral blood. This TCR derives from an adult man with Graves' ophthalmopathy.

In nucleotides, the CDR3 is TGTGCCAGCAGGGGGGCCGAGAAACTGTTTTTT. This sequence encodes CASRGAEKLFF. The gene calls are TRBV5-5 and TRBJ1-4, with a weak D call TRBD1 (6 bases). Trimming pared 5 bases from V and 11 bases from J, leaving 10 bases between. CDR1 SGHKS and CDR2 YYEKEE come from the germline V gene (reference sequence). The CDR3 has 11 residues.